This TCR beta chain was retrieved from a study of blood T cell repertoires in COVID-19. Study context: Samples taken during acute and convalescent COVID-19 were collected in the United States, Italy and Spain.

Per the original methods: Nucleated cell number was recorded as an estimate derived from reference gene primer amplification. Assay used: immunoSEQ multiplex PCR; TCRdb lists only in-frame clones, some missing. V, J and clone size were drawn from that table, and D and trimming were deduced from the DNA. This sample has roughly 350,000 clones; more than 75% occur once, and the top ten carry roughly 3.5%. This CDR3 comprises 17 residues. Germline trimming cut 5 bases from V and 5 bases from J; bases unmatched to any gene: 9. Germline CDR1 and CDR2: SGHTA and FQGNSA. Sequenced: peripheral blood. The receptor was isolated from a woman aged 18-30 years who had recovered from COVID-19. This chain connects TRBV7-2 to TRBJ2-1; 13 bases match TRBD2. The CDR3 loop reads CASSLRLAGGLNNEQFF. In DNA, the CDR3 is TGTGCCAGCAGCCTCAGACTAGCGGGAGGCCTGAACAATGAGCAGTTCTTC. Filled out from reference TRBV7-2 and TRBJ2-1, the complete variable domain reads GAGVSQSPSNKVTEKGKDVELRCDPISGHTALYWYRQSLGQGLEFLIYFQGNSAPDKSGLPSDRFSAERTGGSVSTLTIQRTQQEDSAVYLCASSLRLAGGLNNEQFFGPGTRLTVL.